These T cell receptor beta chains were read from a single sample in a study of beta chain features in type 1 diabetes. Using immunoSEQ multiplex PCR, the repertoire was profiled, and TCRdb retains in-frame clones only, with some absent. The sample includes about 620,000 clones, less than 20% of them seen just once. The sequenced sample consisted of naive CD4+ T cells from blood. These receptors all stem from a man aged 18 to 29 in good health. Both conserved end residues are part of each CDR3. The D gene is left open where the match is weak. Clone size is not always given. Where it is, it says once, few, many or a class for expanded clones.

size,D,J,length,V,CDR3,DNA
few,-,TRBJ1-1,10,TRBV29-1,CSGLNTEAFF,TGCAGCGGACTAAACACTGAAGCTTTCTTT
few,-,TRBJ2-7,13,TRBV4-3,CASSQELGHPMYF,TGCGCCAGCAGCCAAGAATTAGGACACCCGATGTACTTC
many,-,TRBJ2-3,11,TRBV7-9,CASSYTDTQYF,TGTGCCAGCAGCTACACAGATACGCAGTATTTT
many,-,TRBJ2-5,13,TRBV7-9,CASSEGNQETQYF,TGTGCCAGCAGTGAGGGGAACCAAGAGACCCAGTACTTC
-,-,TRBJ2-7,13,TRBV5-1,CASSLQQGSEQYF,TGCGCCAGCAGCTTGCAACAGGGTAGCGAGCAGTACTTC
-,-,TRBJ2-7,17,TRBV14,CASSQEWPSSRHYEQYF,TGTGCCAGCAGCCAAGAATGGCCGTCGAGCCGTCACTACGAGCAGTACTTC
few,-,TRBJ1-1,11,TRBV29-1,CSVDLGHEAFF,TGCAGCGTTGATTTGGGGCACGAAGCTTTCTTT
few,TRBD2,TRBJ2-5,13,TRBV29-1,CSVGGGGRETQYF,TGCAGCGTTGGTGGCGGCGGGAGAGAGACCCAGTACTTC
-,TRBD1,TRBJ1-4,16,TRBV7-2,CASSSRDRARNEKLFF,TGTGCCAGCAGCTCCCGAGACAGGGCTAGGAATGAAAAACTGTTTTTT
few,TRBD1,TRBJ2-1,14,TRBV19,CASTSWDRGYEQFF,TGTGCCAGCACTTCTTGGGACAGGGGATATGAGCAGTTCTTC
few,-,TRBJ2-1,11,TRBV19,CASKASFGQFF,TGTGCCAGTAAAGCCTCCTTCGGGCAGTTCTTC
-,TRBD2,TRBJ2-2,15,TRBV6-5,CASSYSLVAGGELFF,TGTGCCAGCAGTTACTCGCTGGTAGCGGGCGGGGAGCTGTTTTTT
-,TRBD1,TRBJ1-6,16,TRBV13,CASRPPGQGINSPLHF,TGTGCCAGCAGACCACCAGGACAGGGCATTAATTCACCCCTCCACTTT
-,-,TRBJ2-5,13,TRBV7-2,CASSFSREETQYF,TGTGCCAGCAGCTTTTCCAGGGAAGAGACCCAGTACTTC
few,TRBD1,TRBJ2-7,15,TRBV14,CASSPTGTGGHEQYF,TGTGCCAGCAGCCCAACTGGGACAGGGGGACACGAGCAGTACTTC
few,TRBD1,TRBJ1-2,14,TRBV6-1,CASISRDRVHGYTF,TGTGCCAGCATCTCCAGGGACAGGGTCCATGGCTACACCTTC
few,-,TRBJ2-1,13,TRBV15,CATSRGKYNEQFF,TGTGCCACCAGCAGAGGAAAGTACAATGAGCAGTTCTTC
few,-,TRBJ1-5,14,TRBV27,CASRPLSWNQPQHF,TGTGCCAGCAGGCCTTTGAGCTGGAATCAGCCCCAGCATTTT
few,-,TRBJ2-1,14,TRBV2,CASSEGRGINEQFF,TGTGCCAGCAGTGAGGGAAGAGGGATCAATGAGCAGTTCTTC
few,-,TRBJ1-4,13,TRBV15,CATRTVFNEKLFF,TGTGCCACCCGGACAGTGTTTAATGAAAAACTGTTTTTT
few,-,TRBJ2-7,13,TRBV29-1,CSVEGRRVGEQYF,TGCAGCGTTGAGGGCCGGAGAGTGGGCGAGCAGTACTTC
many,TRBD2,TRBJ2-4,13,TRBV13,CASSLRGGNIQYF,TGTGCCAGCAGCTTACGCGGGGGAAACATTCAGTACTTC
few,TRBD1,TRBJ2-1,16,TRBV9,CASSVAGTGAYNEQFF,TGTGCCAGCAGCGTAGCCGGGACAGGAGCCTACAATGAGCAGTTCTTC
few,-,TRBJ2-1,15,TRBV7-2,CASSLSGGLTAEQFF,TGTGCCAGCAGCTTATCGGGGGGCCTTACGGCTGAGCAGTTCTTC
-,TRBD2,TRBJ2-1,15,TRBV2,CASKATSGGMHEQFF,TGTGCCAGCAAAGCTACTAGCGGGGGGATGCATGAGCAGTTCTTC
-,-,TRBJ2-5,17,TRBV21-1,CASSNILRDRGQETQYF,TGTGCCAGCAGCAATATACTCCGGGACAGGGGGCAAGAGACCCAGTACTTC
-,TRBD1,TRBJ1-2,14,TRBV5-4,CASKGTGGGYGYTF,TGTGCCAGCAAAGGCACAGGGGGGGGTTATGGCTACACCTTC
-,TRBD1,TRBJ1-1,13,TRBV28,CASSSTGIGEAFF,TGTGCCAGCAGTTCGACAGGGATTGGTGAAGCTTTCTTT
-,TRBD1,TRBJ2-1,16,TRBV28,CASSLFGQGLYNEQFF,TGTGCCAGCAGTTTGTTCGGACAGGGGCTTTACAATGAGCAGTTCTTC
-,-,TRBJ2-2,18,TRBV5-1,CASSSIGVAFANTGELFF,TGCGCCAGCAGCTCGATTGGGGTTGCCTTTGCGAACACCGGGGAGCTGTTTTTT
-,TRBD1,TRBJ2-7,16,TRBV6-4,CASSDSKVGQSYEQYF,TGTGCCAGCAGTGACTCGAAGGTGGGACAGTCCTACGAGCAGTACTTC
-,-,TRBJ2-3,17,TRBV4-2,CASSQDSGAPSTDTQYF,TGTGCCAGCAGCCAAGATTCCGGTGCCCCTAGCACAGATACGCAGTATTTT
-,-,TRBJ1-1,18,TRBV7-9,CASSLVSFRFKVDTEAFF,TGTGCCAGCAGCTTAGTGTCATTTCGGTTCAAGGTCGACACTGAAGCTTTCTTT
-,-,TRBJ1-6,14,TRBV18,CASSLGATNSPLHF,TGTGCCAGCTCACTAGGGGCTACTAATTCACCCCTCCACTTT
-,TRBD2,TRBJ2-1,16,TRBV7-2,CASSGTSGSGYNEQFF,TGTGCCAGCAGTGGGACTAGCGGGAGTGGGTACAATGAGCAGTTCTTC
-,TRBD1,TRBJ2-7,14,TRBV7-9,CASSPGTATYEQYF,TGTGCCAGCAGCCCCGGGACAGCCACCTACGAGCAGTACTTC
-,TRBD2,TRBJ2-5,15,TRBV5-1,CASSLDPLREGTQYF,TGCGCCAGCAGCTTGGACCCTCTCCGGGAGGGGACCCAGTACTTC
few,TRBD1,TRBJ2-7,13,TRBV27,CASSPDRAYEQYF,TGTGCCAGCAGTCCAGACAGGGCGTACGAGCAGTACTTC
few,-,TRBJ1-3,15,TRBV27,CASSLSRSSGNTIYF,TGTGCCAGCAGTTTATCGAGGTCCTCTGGAAACACCATATATTTT
-,TRBD1,TRBJ1-2,16,TRBV4-3,CASSQDSGRGNYGYTF,TGCGCCAGCAGCCAAGACTCGGGCAGGGGGAACTATGGCTACACCTTC
-,TRBD1,TRBJ1-2,11,TRBV30,CAWTGGYGYTF,TGTGCCTGGACAGGGGGTTATGGCTACACCTTC
few,-,TRBJ1-5,13,TRBV19,CASRTERNQPQHF,TGTGCCAGTAGGACAGAGCGTAATCAGCCCCAGCATTTT
-,-,TRBJ1-5,14,TRBV10-3,CATSRGDGNQPQHF,TGTGCCACCTCTCGGGGGGACGGCAATCAGCCCCAGCATTTT
-,-,TRBJ1-5,16,TRBV7-2,CASSGGDFYSNQPQHF,TGTGCCAGCAGTGGAGGGGACTTCTATAGCAATCAGCCCCAGCATTTT
few,-,TRBJ2-7,14,TRBV11-1,CASSLGGRDYEQYF,TGTGCCAGCAGCTTAGGTGGGCGAGACTACGAGCAGTACTTC
few,-,TRBJ1-5,13,TRBV2,CASSETPRAFSHF,TGTGCCAGCAGTGAAACTCCTAGGGCGTTCTCTCATTTT
-,-,TRBJ1-5,12,TRBV5-1,CASSLDGGTQHF,TGCGCCAGCAGCTTGGATGGGGGGACCCAGCATTTT
few,TRBD2,TRBJ2-3,16,TRBV4-3,CASSKSGGLGTDTQYF,TGCGCCAGCAGCAAAAGCGGGGGGTTGGGGACAGATACGCAGTATTTT
-,TRBD2,TRBJ2-7,15,TRBV7-2,CASSGTSGGSYEQYF,TGTGCCAGCAGCGGGACTAGCGGGGGCTCCTACGAGCAGTACTTC
few,TRBD1,TRBJ2-7,15,TRBV27,CASSPRGQGDYEQYF,TGTGCCAGCAGCCCTAGGGGACAGGGTGACTACGAGCAGTACTTC
few,TRBD1,TRBJ2-7,15,TRBV6-6,CASAMPGQGFYEQYF,TGTGCCAGCGCAATGCCGGGACAGGGGTTTTACGAGCAGTACTTC
few,TRBD2,TRBJ2-4,15,TRBV5-8,CASSFAGVNKNIQYF,TGTGCCAGCAGCTTCGCGGGAGTAAACAAAAACATTCAGTACTTC
-,-,TRBJ2-5,14,TRBV15,CATSRDQGRETQYF,TGTGCCACCAGCAGAGATCAGGGGAGGGAGACCCAGTACTTC
-,-,TRBJ1-1,11,TRBV10-2,CASFRGQSAFF,TGCGCCAGCTTTAGGGGACAATCAGCTTTCTTT
few,TRBD2,TRBJ2-3,14,TRBV7-2,CASSSLAGVDTQYF,TGTGCCAGCAGCTCCCTAGCGGGAGTAGATACGCAGTATTTT
-,-,TRBJ2-7,14,TRBV7-8,CASSPGQISYEQYF,TGTGCCAGCAGCCCAGGACAGATATCCTACGAGCAGTACTTC
few,TRBD1,TRBJ2-2,13,TRBV29-1,CSVGTGSTGELFF,TGCAGCGTTGGGACAGGATCCACCGGGGAGCTGTTTTTT
few,-,TRBJ1-3,16,TRBV18,CASSQPGRGSGNTIYF,TGTGCCAGCTCACAGCCGGGAAGGGGGTCCGGAAACACCATATATTTT